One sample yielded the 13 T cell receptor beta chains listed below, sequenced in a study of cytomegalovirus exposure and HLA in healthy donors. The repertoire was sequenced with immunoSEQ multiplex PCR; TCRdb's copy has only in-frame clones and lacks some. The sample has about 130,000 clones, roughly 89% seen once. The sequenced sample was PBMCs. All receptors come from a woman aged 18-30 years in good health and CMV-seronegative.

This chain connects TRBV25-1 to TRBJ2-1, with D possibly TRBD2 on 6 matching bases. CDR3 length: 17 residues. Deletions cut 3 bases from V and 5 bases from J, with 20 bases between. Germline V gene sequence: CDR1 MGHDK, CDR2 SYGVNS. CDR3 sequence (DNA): TGTGCCAGCAGTGATTCCCTCTTGTGGAGGGAAGACAATGAGCAGTTCTTC. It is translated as CASSDSLLWREDNEQFF.

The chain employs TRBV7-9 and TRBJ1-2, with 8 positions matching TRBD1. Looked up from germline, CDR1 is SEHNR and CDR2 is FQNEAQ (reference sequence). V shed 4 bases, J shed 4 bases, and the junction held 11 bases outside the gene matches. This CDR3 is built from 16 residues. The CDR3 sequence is CASSSDAGTGLYGYTF. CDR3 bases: TGTGCCAGCAGCTCCGACGCGGGGACAGGCCTCTATGGCTACACCTTC.

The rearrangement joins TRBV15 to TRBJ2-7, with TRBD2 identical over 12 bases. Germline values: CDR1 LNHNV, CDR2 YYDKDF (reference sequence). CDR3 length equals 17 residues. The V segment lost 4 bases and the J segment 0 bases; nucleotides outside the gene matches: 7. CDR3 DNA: TGTGCCACCAGCATTGGACTAGCGGGAACCACCTCCTACGAGCAGTACTTC. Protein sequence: CATSIGLAGTTSYEQYF.

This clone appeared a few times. The CDR3 sequence is CASSLSRNPRYEQYV. The CDR3, as DNA: TGTGCCAGCAGCTTGAGTCGGAACCCCAGGTACGAGCAGTACGTC. The J gene is TRBJ2-7, the V gene TRBV5-6; D is undetermined. Per the germline V gene, CDR1 is SGHDT and CDR2 is YYEEEE. CDR3 length: 15 amino acids. Trimming removed 1 base from V and 4 bases from J, with 15 bases in between.

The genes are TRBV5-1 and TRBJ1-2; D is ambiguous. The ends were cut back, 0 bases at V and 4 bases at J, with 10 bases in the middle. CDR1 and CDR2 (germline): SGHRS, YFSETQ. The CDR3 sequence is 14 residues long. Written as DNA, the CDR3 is TGCGCCAGCAGCTTGGGCACCGACATCTATGGCTACACCTTC. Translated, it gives CASSLGTDIYGYTF.

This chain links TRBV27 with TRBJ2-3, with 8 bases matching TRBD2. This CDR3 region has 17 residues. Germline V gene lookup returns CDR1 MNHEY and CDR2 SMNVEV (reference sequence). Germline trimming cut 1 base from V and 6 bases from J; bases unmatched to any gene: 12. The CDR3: CASSLYPSTAGGDTQYF. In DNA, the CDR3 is TGTGCCAGCAGTTTATACCCCTCTACTGCGGGGGGCGATACGCAGTATTTT.

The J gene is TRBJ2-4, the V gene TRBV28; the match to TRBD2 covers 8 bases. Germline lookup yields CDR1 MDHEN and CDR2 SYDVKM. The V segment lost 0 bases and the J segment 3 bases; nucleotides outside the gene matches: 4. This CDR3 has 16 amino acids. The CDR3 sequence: CASSLWGAGDKNIQYF. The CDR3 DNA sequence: TGTGCCAGCAGTTTATGGGGAGCGGGGGACAAAAACATTCAGTACTTC.

CDR3 nucleotide sequence: TGTGCCAGCAGCTACGACTACCTGATGGATGAGCAGTTCTTC. It translates to CASSYDYLMDEQFF. The V gene is TRBV6-1, the J gene TRBJ2-1; the D gene is possibly TRBD2 (5 bases). This CDR3 contains 14 residues. Germline loops: CDR1 MNHNS, CDR2 SASEGT. V shed 6 bases and J shed 8 bases, with 17 bases lying between them.

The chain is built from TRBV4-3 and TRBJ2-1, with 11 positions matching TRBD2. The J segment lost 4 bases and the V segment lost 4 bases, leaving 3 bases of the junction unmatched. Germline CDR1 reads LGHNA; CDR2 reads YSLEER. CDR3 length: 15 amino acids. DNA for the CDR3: TGCGCCAGCAGCCCGGGACTAGCGGAGTACAATGAGCAGTTCTTC. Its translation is CASSPGLAEYNEQFF.

The DNA of the CDR3 is TGTGCCAGCATGTTACAGGGGACCGACGAGCAGTACGTC. Translation: CASMLQGTDEQYV. This chain links TRBV28 with TRBJ2-7, with 7 bases that match TRBD1. Germline-derived CDR1 and CDR2 are MDHEN and SYDVKM. The CDR3 spans 13 residues. V shed 7 bases and J 5 bases; nucleotides not matched to a gene: 8.

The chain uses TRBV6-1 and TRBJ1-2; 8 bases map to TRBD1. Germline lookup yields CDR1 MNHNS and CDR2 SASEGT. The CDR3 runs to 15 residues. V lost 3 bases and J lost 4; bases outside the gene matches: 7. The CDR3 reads CASSESFDRGYGYTF. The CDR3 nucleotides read TGTGCCAGCAGTGAGTCGTTTGACAGGGGCTATGGCTACACCTTC.

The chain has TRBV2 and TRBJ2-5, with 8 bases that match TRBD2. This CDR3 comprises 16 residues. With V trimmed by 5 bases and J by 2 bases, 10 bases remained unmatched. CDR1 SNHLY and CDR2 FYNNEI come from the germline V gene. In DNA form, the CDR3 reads TGTGCCAGCAGTTCCACGGTGACTAGCGAGCAAGAGACCCAGTACTTC. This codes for CASSSTVTSEQETQYF.

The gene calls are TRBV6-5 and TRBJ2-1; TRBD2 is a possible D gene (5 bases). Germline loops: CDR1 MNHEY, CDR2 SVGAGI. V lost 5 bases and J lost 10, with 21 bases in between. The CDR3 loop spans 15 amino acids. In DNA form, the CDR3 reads TGTGCCAGCAGTCTTGATCTAGCAACCTCGGCGGAGCAGTTCTTC. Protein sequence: CASSLDLATSAEQFF.